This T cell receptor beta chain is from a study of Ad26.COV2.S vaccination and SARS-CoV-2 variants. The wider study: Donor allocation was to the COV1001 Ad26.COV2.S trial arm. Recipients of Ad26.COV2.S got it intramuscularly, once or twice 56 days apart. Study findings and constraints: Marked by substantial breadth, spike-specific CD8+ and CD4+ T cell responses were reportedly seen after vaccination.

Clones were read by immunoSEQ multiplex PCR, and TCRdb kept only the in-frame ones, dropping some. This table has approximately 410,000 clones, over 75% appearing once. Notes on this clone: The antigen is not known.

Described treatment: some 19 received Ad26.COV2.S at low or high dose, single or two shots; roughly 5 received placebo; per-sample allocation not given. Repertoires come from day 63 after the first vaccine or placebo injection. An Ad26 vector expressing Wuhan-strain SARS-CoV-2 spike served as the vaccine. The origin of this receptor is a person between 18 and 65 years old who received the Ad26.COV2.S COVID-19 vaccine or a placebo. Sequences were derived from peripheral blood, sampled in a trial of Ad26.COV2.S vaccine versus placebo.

In nucleotides, the CDR3 is TGTGCCAGCAGTCCACGCCGAGGTGAGCAGTTCTTC. Residues: CASSPRRGEQFF. V gene TRBV27 combines with J gene TRBJ2-1, with D uncertain. The germline gives CDR1 MNHEY, CDR2 SMNVEV (reference sequence). Trimming took off 5 bases at V and 9 bases at J, with 11 bases between the two ends. The CDR3 totals 12 residues.